What follows are 10 T cell receptor beta chains derived from one specimen sequenced in a study of blood T cell repertoires in COVID-19. Clones were read by immunoSEQ multiplex PCR, and TCRdb kept only the in-frame ones, dropping some. Of 65,000 or so clones in the sample, around 66% were seen once. The sample comprised PBMCs or T cells enriched from blood (not recorded which). All receptors derive from a woman aged 55-70 years who had been exposed to COVID-19.

The CDR3 DNA reads as TGTGCCAGCAGCTTAGGGGACAGCTTTAACTATGGCTACACCTTC. Protein: CASSLGDSFNYGYTF. This sequence joins TRBV7-9 and TRBJ1-2; 7 positions match TRBD1. J gave up 1 base and V 1 base, and 3 bases lay outside the gene matches. CDR1 SEHNR and CDR2 FQNEAQ come from the germline V gene (reference sequence). The CDR3 is made up of 15 amino acids. Looking up the rest from reference TRBV7-9 and TRBJ1-2 gives the full variable domain: DTGVSQNPRHKITKRGQNVTFRCDPISEHNRLYWYRQTLGQGPEFLTYFQNEAQLEKSRLLSDRFSAERPKGSFSTLEIQRTEQGDSAMYLCASSLGDSFNYGYTFGSGTRLTVV.

The rearrangement joins TRBV29-1 to TRBJ1-5, with a weak D call TRBD1 (5 bases). Trimming left V 4 bases short and J 4 bases short, with 8 bases between. Germline assignment: CDR1 SQVTM and CDR2 ANQGSEA. This CDR3 region has 12 residues. The CDR3 protein is CSVATANQPQHF. The CDR3 coding sequence is TGCAGCGTTGCGACAGCTAATCAGCCCCAGCATTTT.

V and J are TRBV10-3 and TRBJ1-3, with D unresolved. Germline CDR1 ENHRY, CDR2 SYGVKD. The CDR3 covers 13 residues. V was pared by 10 bases and J by 0 bases, with 10 bases between. The CDR3 nucleotides are TGTGCCAACTCGGGGATCTCTGGAAACACCATATATTTT. It translates to CANSGISGNTIYF.

The chain recombines TRBV10-2 with TRBJ2-7, with no clear D. Trimming shortened V by 10 bases and J by 4 bases, and 17 bases separated the two germline ends. Looked up from germline, CDR1 is WSHSY and CDR2 is SAAADI. The CDR3 has 13 residues. CDR3 loop: CATTPSWAYEQYF. CDR3 DNA: TGCGCCACCACTCCCAGTTGGGCTTACGAGCAGTACTTC.

The chain has TRBV5-1 and TRBJ2-2, with 8 bases fitting TRBD1. From germline, CDR1 is SGHRS and CDR2 YFSETQ. The V and J ends lost 2 bases and 6 bases, in that order; junction bases with no gene match: 9. The CDR3 loop spans 16 amino acids. DNA of the CDR3: TGCGCCAGCAGCTTTTCTTCCAGGGGGCTGGCCGGGGAGCTGTTTTTT. This sequence encodes CASSFSSRGLAGELFF.

This chain links TRBV28 with TRBJ2-2; 13 bases agree with TRBD2. The CDR3 has 18 amino acids. Per germline, CDR1 MDHEN and CDR2 SYDVKM. Unmatched junction bases numbered 10, after V lost 7 bases and J lost 2 bases. CDR3 sequence reads: CASKGGLAGWSNTGELFF. The CDR3 nucleotides are TGTGCCAGCAAGGGGGGACTAGCGGGATGGAGTAACACCGGGGAGCTGTTTTTT.

In this sample, this clone turned up many times. The V call is TRBV9, the J call TRBJ1-4, with 9 bases matching TRBD1. Germline loops: CDR1 SGDLS, CDR2 YYNGEE. V lost 3 bases and J lost 8; bases outside the gene matches: 8. The CDR3 runs to 15 residues. The CDR3 loop is CASSGQQGASEKLFF. For the CDR3, the DNA is TGTGCCAGCAGCGGGCAACAGGGGGCGAGCGAAAAACTGTTTTTT.

This clone was counted a single time. The rearrangement uses TRBV6-6 and TRBJ1-2, with 9 bases that match TRBD1. The CDR3 extends over 16 amino acids. Germline loops: CDR1 MNHNY, CDR2 SVGAGI (reference sequence). After removal of 0 bases from V and 7 bases from J, the junction contained 9 bases not matched to a gene. Written as DNA, the CDR3 is TGTGCCAGCAGTTACTCGCCGGGACAGGGATCCCGTGGCTACACCTTC. This encodes CASSYSPGQGSRGYTF.

This clone was picked up a small number of times. The chain combines TRBV19 with TRBJ2-7; 9 positions agree with TRBD1. The junction had 8 bases not matched to a gene; V was cut back by 5 bases and J by 6 bases. The germline CDR1 and CDR2 sequences are LNHDA and SQIVND (reference sequence). The CDR3 contains 14 residues. This chain's CDR3 is CASSPGTGTLEQYF. The CDR3 region has the DNA TGTGCCAGTAGTCCCGGGACAGGGACACTCGAGCAGTACTTC.

V is TRBV7-9 and J is TRBJ1-1; 7 bases fit TRBD1. The CDR3 loop spans 16 amino acids. CDR1 is SEHNR and CDR2 is FQNEAQ in the germline V gene (reference sequence). The J segment lost 0 bases and the V segment lost 5 bases, leaving 9 bases of the junction unmatched. The CDR3 spells CASSNRDSDMNTEAFF. CDR3 nucleotide sequence: TGTGCCAGCAGCAACCGGGACAGTGATATGAACACTGAAGCTTTCTTT.